This TCR beta chain emerged from a study of T cells in Graves' hyperthyroidism and ophthalmopathy. Thyroid ultrasound and orbital computed tomography, with clinical symptoms and serum thyroxine and TRAb, informed diagnoses. V was clipped by 7 bases and J by 4 bases, with 14 bases between them. The CDR3 runs 13 residues. As to this clonotype: What it binds is not known.

Study findings and constraints: Stable hyperthyroidism and ophthalmopathy were separated using 13 V-J signatures. Ophthalmopathy got predicted by the model a median roughly 6.1 months before its onset.

TCR beta CDR3 region amplification was performed from RNA transcripts. With the HTBI primer set, the TCR CDR3 went through a first round of RT-PCR. MiXCR, applied by TCRdb to the multiplex PCR reads, yields one record per CDR3 protein. The data contain some 580,000 distinct CDR3 sequences, about a sixth of them singletons. The sequencing sample was made of blood. The clonotype originates from a woman in her thirties or forties with Graves' ophthalmopathy. The chain is built from TRBV12-3 or TRBV12-4 and TRBJ2-7; D is unresolved. The CDR3 DNA reads TGTGCCAGCACTAAGAGAGCAGAGTACGAGCAGTACTTC. It encodes CASTKRAEYEQYF.